These 15 T cell receptor beta chains were all obtained from the same sample, sequenced in a study of T cells in Graves' hyperthyroidism and ophthalmopathy. RNA transcripts provided the source from which TCR beta CDR3 regions were amplified. The HTBI primer set served for first-round RT-PCR of the TCR CDR3. From the multiplex PCR reads, TCRdb called clonotypes with MiXCR, one entry per CDR3 protein. The sample holds fewer than 850,000 distinct CDR3 sequences; 17% are singletons and the top ten take about 16%. Input material: blood. The receptors derive from a man aged 45-65 years with Graves' hyperthyroidism.

This chain connects TRBV6-2 or TRBV6-3 to TRBJ2-7; TRBD2 agrees at 11 bases. CDR1 and CDR2 (germline): MNHEY, SVGEGT. The V gene end was trimmed by 5 bases and the J gene end by 3 bases; junction bases not matched to a gene: 12. The CDR3 length is 17 residues. CDR3 residues: CASSDGLAGGRRYEQYF. CDR3 in DNA: TGTGCCAGCAGTGACGGTCTAGCGGGAGGCCGACGCTACGAGCAGTACTTC.

There are many counts of this clonotype. CDR3 sequence (DNA): TGTGCCAGCAGGACCGGGACACGTCCTTGGACCTTC. Amino acid sequence: CASRTGTRPWTF. J is TRBJ1-2 and V is TRBV28, with D possibly TRBD1 on 6 matching bases. The germline CDR1 and CDR2 sequences are MDHEN and SYDVKM. This CDR3 comprises 12 residues. The V and J ends lost 6 bases and 14 bases respectively, with 19 bases between them.

The chain uses TRBV6-1 and TRBJ2-1; no clear D. Germline V gene sequence: CDR1 MNHNS, CDR2 SASEGT. V shed 5 bases and J shed 0 bases, with 11 bases lying between them. The CDR3 is 15 amino acids. For the CDR3, the DNA is TGTGCCAGCAGTCATATATTAAGCTCCTACAATGAGCAGTTCTTC. Protein product: CASSHILSSYNEQFF.

The V and J genes are TRBV7-6 and TRBJ2-2; D not certain. The CDR3 is made up of 15 amino acids. Germline lookup yields CDR1 SGHVS and CDR2 FNYEAQ. With 3 bases removed from V and 7 bases from J, the gap between germline ends came to 15 bases. DNA of the CDR3: TGTGCCAGCAGCTTGGAAACCTTTGAGATCGGGGAGCTGTTTTTT. It translates to CASSLETFEIGELFF.

The table lists this clonotype with many counts. This chain uses TRBV11-3 with TRBJ2-5, with a weak D call TRBD2 (5 bases). The germline CDR1 and CDR2 sequences are SGHNT and YENEEA. This CDR3 region has 13 residues. V was pared by 5 bases and J by 5 bases, with 12 bases between. Written as DNA, the CDR3 is TGTGCCAGCAGCCGGGAACATACTGAGACCCAGTACTTC. Its translation: CASSREHTETQYF.

This clonotype was found many times. The chain employs TRBV29-1 and TRBJ1-4; D is unresolved. CDR3 length: 13 amino acids. CDR1 is SQVTM, CDR2 ANQGSEA, per germline. The V gene lost 2 bases and the J gene lost 8 bases, with 12 bases spanning the gap. CDR3 in DNA: TGCAGCGTTGAAACCCCGCAGGACGAAAAACTGTTTTTT. This gives the protein CSVETPQDEKLFF.

This clonotype was observed a single time. V usage is TRBV28 and J usage is TRBJ1-2; D uncertain. The germline V gene has CDR1 MDHEN and CDR2 SYDVKM. The CDR3 spans 14 residues. Trimming shortened V by 6 bases and J by 1 base, and 12 bases separated the two germline ends. Here the CDR3 DNA reads TGTGCCAGCAGCCAAGCAGATCTTAACTATGGCTACACCTTC. Its translation: CASSQADLNYGYTF.

V and J are TRBV5-1 and TRBJ2-2, with 13 nucleotides matching TRBD2. Germline V gives CDR1 SGHRS, CDR2 YFSETQ. V trimming: 0 bases; J trimming: 0 bases; junction bases outside the gene matches: 2. The CDR3 extends over 18 amino acids. CDR3 DNA sequence: TGCGCCAGCAGCTTGGAGGGACTAGCGGGGCCGAACACCGGGGAGCTGTTTTTT. Translation: CASSLEGLAGPNTGELFF. The full variable domain, completed using reference TRBV5-1 and TRBJ2-2, is KAGVTQTPRYLIKTRGQQVTLSCSPISGHRSVSWYQQTPGQGLQFLFEYFSETQRNKGNFPGRFSGRQFSNSRSEMNVSTLELGDSALYLCASSLEGLAGPNTGELFFGEGSRLTVL.

The chain uses TRBV28 and TRBJ1-1; D gene ambiguous. The CDR3 loop spans 14 amino acids. V lost 5 bases to trimming and J lost 5 bases, with 15 bases between them. CDR1 and CDR2 (germline): MDHEN, SYDVKM. The CDR3 sequence is CASSPPGRVTEAFF. The CDR3, as DNA: TGTGCCAGCAGTCCCCCCGGGAGGGTGACTGAAGCTTTCTTT.

This clonotype was recorded at least ten times. The V call is TRBV30, the J call TRBJ1-1; D is unclear. Germline CDR1 GTSNPN, CDR2 SVGIG (reference sequence). The length of the CDR3 is 15 residues. The germline V and J ends were trimmed by 2 bases and 2 bases, with 15 bases remaining between them. CDR3 residues: CAWSLLWPSNTEAFF. CDR3 nucleotide sequence: TGTGCCTGGAGTCTGCTTTGGCCTTCAAACACTGAAGCTTTCTTT.

The rearrangement joins TRBV4-1 to TRBJ2-4; TRBD1 matches at 8 bases. The germline CDR1 and CDR2 sequences are MGHRA and YSYEKL. Trimming took 0 bases from V and 6 from J; bases not matched to a gene: 4. The CDR3 extends over 15 amino acids. For the CDR3, the DNA is TGCGCCAGCAGCCAAGACAACGGACAGGGAAACATTCAGTACTTC. It translates to CASSQDNGQGNIQYF.

The sample holds a few counts of this clonotype. This sequence joins TRBV28 and TRBJ2-7; 11 bases fit TRBD1. Germline CDR1 and CDR2: MDHEN and SYDVKM. The CDR3 has 16 residues. V lost 1 base, J lost 3 bases, and 5 bases stayed unmatched. The CDR3 nucleotides read TGTGCCAGCAGTTTATCCGGGACAGGGGGTTTCTACGAGCAGTACTTC. It codes for CASSLSGTGGFYEQYF.

The chain uses TRBV6-5 and TRBJ2-7, with D unresolved. The germline V and J ends were trimmed by 0 bases and 3 bases, with 9 bases remaining between them. Germline V CDR1 and CDR2: MNHEY, SVGAGI. This CDR3 is 14 amino acids long. The CDR3 nucleotides are TGTGCCAGCAGTTACTCGGACCACGGCTACGAGCAGTACTTC. It translates to CASSYSDHGYEQYF.

The CDR3 loop is CASRKGGSSYNEQFF. For the CDR3, the DNA is TGTGCCAGTAGGAAGGGGGGGAGCTCCTACAATGAGCAGTTCTTC. The rearrangement uses TRBV27 and TRBJ2-1; TRBD2 is a possible D gene (7 bases). Germline CDR1 is MNHEY and CDR2 is SMNVEV (reference sequence). Trimming took off 9 bases at V and 0 bases at J, with 15 bases between the two ends. The CDR3 has 15 residues.

In its sample, this clonotype was seen many times. The chain carries TRBV2 and TRBJ2-1, with 8 bases aligning to TRBD1. The CDR3 has 14 residues. Per germline, CDR1 SNHLY and CDR2 FYNNEI. Trimming cost V 8 bases and J 3 bases; bases outside gene matches: 6. This chain's CDR3 is CASEGQGGYNEQFF. DNA of the CDR3: TGTGCCAGCGAAGGACAGGGTGGCTACAATGAGCAGTTCTTC.